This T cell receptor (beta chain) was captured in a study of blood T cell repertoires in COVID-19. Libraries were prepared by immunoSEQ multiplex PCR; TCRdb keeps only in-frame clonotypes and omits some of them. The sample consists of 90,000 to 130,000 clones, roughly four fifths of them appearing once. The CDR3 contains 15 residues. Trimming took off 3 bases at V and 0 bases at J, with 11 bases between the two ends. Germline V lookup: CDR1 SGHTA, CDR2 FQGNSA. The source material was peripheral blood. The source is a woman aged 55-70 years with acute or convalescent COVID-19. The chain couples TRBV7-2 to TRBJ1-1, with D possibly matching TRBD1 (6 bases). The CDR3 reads CASSLVGGMNTEAFF. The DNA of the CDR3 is TGTGCCAGCAGCTTGGTAGGGGGAATGAACACTGAAGCTTTCTTT.